This record concerns one T cell receptor (beta chain) sequence. The entry originates in a study of control samples from healthy donors and cancer patients. V lost 5 bases and J lost 3, with 19 bases in between. The CDR3 sequence is 16 residues long. CDR1 and CDR2 (germline): LNHDA, SQIVND (reference sequence). Here immunoSEQ multiplex PCR was the method, and the copy in TCRdb shows in-frame clones only, minus some. The sample comprises about 180,000 clones, 85% to 90% of which are singletons, and just over 1.4% rests with the top ten. The sample taken for sequencing was blood. This TCR came from a woman in her fifties or sixties in good health. The chain joins TRBV19 to TRBJ1-1; D is perhaps TRBD1 (6 bases). The chain's CDR3 is CASSAGGQNVYTEAFF. CDR3 DNA: TGTGCCAGTAGTGCTGGGGGCCAAAACGTGTACACTGAAGCTTTCTTT.